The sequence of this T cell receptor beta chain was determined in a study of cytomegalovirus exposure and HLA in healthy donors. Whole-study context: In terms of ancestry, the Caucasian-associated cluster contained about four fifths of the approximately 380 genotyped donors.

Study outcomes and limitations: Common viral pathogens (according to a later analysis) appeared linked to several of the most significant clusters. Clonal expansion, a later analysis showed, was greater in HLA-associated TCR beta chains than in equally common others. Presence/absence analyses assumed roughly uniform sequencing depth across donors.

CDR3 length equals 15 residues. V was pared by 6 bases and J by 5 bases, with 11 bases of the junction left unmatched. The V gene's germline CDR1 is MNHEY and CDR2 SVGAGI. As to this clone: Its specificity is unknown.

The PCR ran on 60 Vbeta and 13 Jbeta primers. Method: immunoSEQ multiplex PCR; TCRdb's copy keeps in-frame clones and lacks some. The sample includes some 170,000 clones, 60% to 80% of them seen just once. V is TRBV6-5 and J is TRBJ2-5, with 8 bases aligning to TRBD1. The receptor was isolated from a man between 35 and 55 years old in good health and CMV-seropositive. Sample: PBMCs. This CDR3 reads CASRNDRGSGETQYF. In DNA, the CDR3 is TGTGCCAGCAGGAACGACAGGGGCTCGGGGGAGACCCAGTACTTC.